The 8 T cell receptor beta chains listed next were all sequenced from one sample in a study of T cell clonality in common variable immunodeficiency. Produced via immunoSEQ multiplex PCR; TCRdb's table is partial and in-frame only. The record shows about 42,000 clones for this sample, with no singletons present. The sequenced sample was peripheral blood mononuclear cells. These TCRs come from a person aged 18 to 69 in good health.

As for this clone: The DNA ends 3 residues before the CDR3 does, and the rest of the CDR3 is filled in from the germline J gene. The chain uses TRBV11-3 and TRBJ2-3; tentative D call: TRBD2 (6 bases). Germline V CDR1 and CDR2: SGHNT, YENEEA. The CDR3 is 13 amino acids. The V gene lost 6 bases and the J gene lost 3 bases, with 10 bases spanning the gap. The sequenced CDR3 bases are TGTGCCAGCAGTGGCGGGGAAACAGATACG. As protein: CASSGGETDT. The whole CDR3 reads CASSGGETDTQYF.

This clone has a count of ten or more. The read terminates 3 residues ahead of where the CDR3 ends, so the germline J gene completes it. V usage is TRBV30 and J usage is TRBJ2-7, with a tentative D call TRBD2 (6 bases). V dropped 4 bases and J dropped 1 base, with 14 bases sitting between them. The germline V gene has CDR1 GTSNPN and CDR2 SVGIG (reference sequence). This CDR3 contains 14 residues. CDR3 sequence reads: CAWTKAGISYEQYF. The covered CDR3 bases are TGTGCCTGGACCAAAGCGGGTATATCCTACGAG.

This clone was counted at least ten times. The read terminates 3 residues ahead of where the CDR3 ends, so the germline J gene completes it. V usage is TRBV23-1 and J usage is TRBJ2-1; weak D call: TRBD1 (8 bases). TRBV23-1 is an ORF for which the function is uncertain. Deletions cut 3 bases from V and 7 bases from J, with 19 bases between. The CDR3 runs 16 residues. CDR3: CASSQLDRGGVNEQFF. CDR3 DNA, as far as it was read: TGCGCCAGCAGTCAGCTCGACAGGGGAGGGGTGAATGAG.

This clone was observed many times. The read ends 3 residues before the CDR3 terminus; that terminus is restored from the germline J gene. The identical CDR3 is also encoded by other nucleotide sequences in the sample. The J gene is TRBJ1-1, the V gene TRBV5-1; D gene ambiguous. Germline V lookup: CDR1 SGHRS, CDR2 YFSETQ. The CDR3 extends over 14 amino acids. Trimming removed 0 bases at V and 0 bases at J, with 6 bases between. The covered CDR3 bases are TGCGCCAGCAGCTTGGCCGCGGTGAACACTGAA. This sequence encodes CASSLAAVNTE. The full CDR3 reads CASSLAAVNTEAFF.

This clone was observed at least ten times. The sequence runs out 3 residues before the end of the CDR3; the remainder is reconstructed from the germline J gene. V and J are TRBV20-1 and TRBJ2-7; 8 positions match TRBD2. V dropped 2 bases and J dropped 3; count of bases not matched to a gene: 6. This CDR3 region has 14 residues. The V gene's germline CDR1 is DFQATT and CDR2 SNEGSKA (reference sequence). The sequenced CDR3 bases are TGCAGTGCTAGACCGCCGGGACTAGACTACGAG. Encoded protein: CSARPPGLDYE. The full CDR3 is CSARPPGLDYEQYF.

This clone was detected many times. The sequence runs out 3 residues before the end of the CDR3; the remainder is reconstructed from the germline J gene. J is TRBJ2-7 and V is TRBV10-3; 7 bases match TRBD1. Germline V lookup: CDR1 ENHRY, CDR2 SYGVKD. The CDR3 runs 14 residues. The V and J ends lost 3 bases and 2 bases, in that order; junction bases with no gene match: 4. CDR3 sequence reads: CAISDPGQTYEQYF. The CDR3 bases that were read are TGTGCCATCAGTGACCCGGGACAGACCTACGAG.

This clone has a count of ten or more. CDR3 sequence reads: CASRESGTGDHEQYF. The DNA read from the CDR3 is TGTGCCAGCAGAGAATCCGGGACAGGGGACCACGAG. The V call is TRBV11-2, the J call TRBJ2-7; the match to TRBD1 covers 10 bases. The read is 3 residues too short to cover the CDR3 end, so that end is filled in from the germline J gene. V was clipped by 6 bases and J by 5 bases; unmatched bases: 10. Per germline, CDR1 SGHAT and CDR2 FQNNGV. The CDR3 sequence is 15 residues long.

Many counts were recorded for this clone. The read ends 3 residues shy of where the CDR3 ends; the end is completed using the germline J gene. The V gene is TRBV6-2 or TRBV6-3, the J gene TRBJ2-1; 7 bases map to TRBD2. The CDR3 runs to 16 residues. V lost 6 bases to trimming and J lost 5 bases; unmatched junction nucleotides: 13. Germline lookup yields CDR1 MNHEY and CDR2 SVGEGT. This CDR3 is CASRSQGSRGDNEQFF. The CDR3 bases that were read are TGTGCCAGCAGATCCCAAGGGTCACGGGGGGACAATGAG.